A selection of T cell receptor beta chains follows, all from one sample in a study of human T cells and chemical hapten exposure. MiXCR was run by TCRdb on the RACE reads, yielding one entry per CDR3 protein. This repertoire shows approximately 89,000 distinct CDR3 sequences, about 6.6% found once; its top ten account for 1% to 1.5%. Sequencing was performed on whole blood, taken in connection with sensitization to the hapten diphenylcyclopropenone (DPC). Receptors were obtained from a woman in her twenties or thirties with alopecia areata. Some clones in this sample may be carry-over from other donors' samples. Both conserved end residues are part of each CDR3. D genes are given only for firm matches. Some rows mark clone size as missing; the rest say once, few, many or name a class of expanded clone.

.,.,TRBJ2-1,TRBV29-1,CSVDQGWDEQFF,TGCAGCGTTGATCAGGGTTGGGATGAGCAGTTCTTC
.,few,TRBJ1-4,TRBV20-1,CSARVWKADHEKLFF,TGCAGTGCTAGAGTGTGGAAGGCAGACCATGAAAAACTGTTTTTT
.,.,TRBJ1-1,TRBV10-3,CAISETKNTEAFF,TGTGCCATCAGTGAGACTAAGAACACTGAAGCTTTCTTT
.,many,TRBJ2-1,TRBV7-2,CASSPGQIAYNEQFF,TGTGCCAGCAGCCCAGGACAGATCGCTTACAATGAGCAGTTCTTC
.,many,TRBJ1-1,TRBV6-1,CASSANQNTEAFF,TGTGCCAGCAGTGCAAACCAGAACACTGAAGCTTTCTTT
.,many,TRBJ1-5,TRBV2,CASSEGLKNQPQHF,TGTGCCAGCAGTGAGGGGTTGAAGAATCAGCCCCAGCATTTT
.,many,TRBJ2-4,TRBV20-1,CSALTAGGAKNIQYF,TGCAGTGCTCTGACGGCCGGGGGAGCCAAAAACATTCAGTACTTC
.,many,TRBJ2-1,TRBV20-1,CSSRDFRSYNEQFF,TGCAGTAGCCGGGACTTTCGCTCCTACAATGAGCAGTTCTTC
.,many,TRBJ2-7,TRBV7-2,CASSIRDTNIYEQYF,TGTGCCAGCAGCATAAGGGACACTAATATCTACGAGCAGTACTTC
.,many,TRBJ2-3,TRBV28,CASGVRGGTDTQYF,TGTGCCAGCGGGGTCCGAGGGGGCACAGATACGCAGTATTTT
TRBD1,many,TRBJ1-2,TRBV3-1,CASSQDRGRSGYTF,TGTGCCAGCAGCCAAGACAGGGGGCGGTCTGGCTACACCTTC
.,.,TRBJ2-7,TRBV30,CACLDSYEQYF,TGTGCTTGCCTCGACTCGTACGAGCAGTACTTC
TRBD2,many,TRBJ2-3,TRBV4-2,CASSQDSSGGAATQYF,TGTGCCAGCAGCCAAGATTCTAGCGGGGGGGCCGCTACGCAGTATTTT
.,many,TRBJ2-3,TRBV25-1,CASSVLGPSGGTQYF,TGTGCCAGCAGTGTTCTGGGACCTTCCGGAGGTACGCAGTATTTT
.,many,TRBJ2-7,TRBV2,CASSEARQTSYEQYF,TGTGCCAGCAGTGAAGCGAGGCAGACCTCCTACGAGCAGTACTTC
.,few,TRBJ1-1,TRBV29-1,CSVEFGQGSGAFF,TGCAGCGTTGAATTCGGCCAGGGGAGTGGAGCTTTCTTT
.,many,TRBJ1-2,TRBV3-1,CASSQVAGGQSKGYTF,TGTGCCAGCAGCCAAGTAGCGGGGGGTCAATCGAAGGGCTACACCTTC
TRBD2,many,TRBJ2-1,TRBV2,CASSPLAGQSSYNEQFF,TGTGCCAGCAGCCCTCTAGCGGGGCAAAGCTCCTACAATGAGCAGTTCTTC
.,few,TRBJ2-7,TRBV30,CAWSVRSGSEQYF,TGTGCCTGGAGTGTACGCTCCGGGAGCGAGCAGTACTTC